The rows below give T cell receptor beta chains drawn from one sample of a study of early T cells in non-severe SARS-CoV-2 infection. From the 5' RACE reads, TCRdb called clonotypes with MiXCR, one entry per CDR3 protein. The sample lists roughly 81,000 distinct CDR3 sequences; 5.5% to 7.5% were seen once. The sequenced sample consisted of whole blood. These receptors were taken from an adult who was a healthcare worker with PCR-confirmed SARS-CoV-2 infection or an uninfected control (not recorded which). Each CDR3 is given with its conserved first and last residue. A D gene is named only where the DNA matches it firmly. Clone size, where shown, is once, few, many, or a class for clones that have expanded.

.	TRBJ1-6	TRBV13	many	CASRPYGDSPLHF	TGTGCCAGCAGACCATACGGGGATTCACCCCTCCACTTT
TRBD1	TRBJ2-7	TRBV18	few	CASSPGQGPYEQYF	TGTGCCAGCTCTCCGGGACAGGGCCCCTACGAGCAGTACTTC
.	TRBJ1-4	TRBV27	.	CASSLQGINEKLFF	TGTGCCAGCAGTTTACAGGGGATTAATGAAAAACTGTTTTTT
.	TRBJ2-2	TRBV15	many	CATSTDRTTGELFF	TGTGCCACCAGCACCGACAGGACGACCGGGGAGCTGTTTTTT
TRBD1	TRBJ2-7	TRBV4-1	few	CASSQEGQVGEQYF	TGCGCCAGCAGCCAAGAGGGACAGGTCGGTGAGCAGTACTTC
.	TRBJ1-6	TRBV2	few	CASGASALGNSPLHF	TGTGCCAGCGGGGCCTCAGCGCTGGGGAATTCACCCCTCCACTTT
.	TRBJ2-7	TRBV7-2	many	CASSLLRGDEQYF	TGTGCCAGCAGCTTACTCAGGGGAGACGAGCAGTACTTC
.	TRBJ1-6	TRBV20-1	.	CSANRDARQDSPLHF	TGCAGTGCTAACAGGGATGCTCGTCAGGATTCACCCCTCCACTTT
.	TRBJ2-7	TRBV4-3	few	CASSHKGHSRDEQYF	TGCGCCAGCAGCCACAAGGGACACTCACGGGACGAGCAGTACTTC
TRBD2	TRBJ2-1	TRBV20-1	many	CSAPRGLTSGSVHEQFF	TGCAGTGCCCCAAGAGGCCTGACTAGCGGGAGTGTGCATGAGCAGTTCTTC
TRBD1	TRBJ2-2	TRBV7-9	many	CASRYRDRVLGELFF	TGTGCCAGCCGCTACCGGGACAGGGTCCTCGGGGAGCTGTTTTTT
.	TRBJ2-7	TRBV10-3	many	CAISDGYEQYF	TGTGCCATCAGTGACGGCTACGAGCAGTACTTC
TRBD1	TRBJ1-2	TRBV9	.	CASSSGTGRDYGYTF	TGTGCCAGCAGCTCAGGGACAGGGCGTGACTATGGCTACACCTTC
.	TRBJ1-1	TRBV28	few	CASLFPTRSEAFF	TGTGCCAGCCTATTTCCAACAAGGTCTGAAGCTTTCTTT
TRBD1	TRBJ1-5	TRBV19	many	CASSITGGGGNQPQHF	TGTGCCAGTAGTATTACAGGGGGCGGTGGCAATCAGCCCCAGCATTTT
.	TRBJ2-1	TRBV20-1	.	CSARGIRDPYNEQFF	TGCAGTGCTAGAGGGATCCGGGACCCCTACAATGAGCAGTTCTTC
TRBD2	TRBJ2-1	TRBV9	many	CASSPEVAGYNEQFF	TGTGCCAGCAGCCCGGAGGTAGCGGGATACAATGAGCAGTTCTTC
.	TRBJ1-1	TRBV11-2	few	CASSDTNEAFF	TGTGCCAGCAGCGATACGAATGAAGCTTTCTTT
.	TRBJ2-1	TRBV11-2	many	CASSPGTYNEQFF	TGTGCCAGCAGCCCTGGGACGTACAATGAGCAGTTCTTC
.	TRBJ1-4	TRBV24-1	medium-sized	CATSDDPQGKLFF	TGTGCCACCAGTGACGACCCACAGGGAAAACTGTTTTTT
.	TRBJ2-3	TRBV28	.	CASSFKAPNTQYF	TGTGCCAGCAGTTTTAAAGCCCCAAATACGCAGTATTTT
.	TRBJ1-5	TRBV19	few	CASLDRGNNQPQHF	TGTGCCAGTTTAGACCGGGGGAACAATCAGCCCCAGCATTTT
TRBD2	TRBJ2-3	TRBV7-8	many	CASSPTSVTDTQYF	TGTGCCAGCAGCCCGACTAGCGTCACAGATACGCAGTATTTT
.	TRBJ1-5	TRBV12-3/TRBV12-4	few	CASSFTHSNQPQHF	TGTGCCAGCAGTTTCACACACAGCAATCAGCCCCAGCATTTT
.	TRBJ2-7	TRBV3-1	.	CASSQSLKPYEQYF	TGTGCCAGCAGCCAATCTTTGAAACCCTACGAGCAGTACTTC
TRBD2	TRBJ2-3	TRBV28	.	CASSLLTSGAVNTQYF	TGTGCCAGCAGTTTATTAACTAGCGGGGCCGTGAATACGCAGTATTTT
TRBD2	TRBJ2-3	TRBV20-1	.	CSARDGLAADTQYF	TGCAGTGCTAGGGATGGACTAGCGGCCGATACGCAGTATTTT
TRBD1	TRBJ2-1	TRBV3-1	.	CASRQGTGFYNEQFF	TGTGCCAGCAGGCAAGGGACAGGGTTCTACAATGAGCAGTTCTTC
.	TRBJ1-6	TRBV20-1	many	CSARDQGAPLHF	TGCAGTGCTAGAGATCAGGGCGCACCCCTCCACTTT
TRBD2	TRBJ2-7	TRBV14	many	CASSHSQRGYEQYF	TGTGCCAGCAGCCACTCCCAGCGGGGGTACGAGCAGTACTTC
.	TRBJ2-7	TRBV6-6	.	CASSYSTYEQYF	TGTGCCAGCAGTTACAGCACCTACGAGCAGTACTTC
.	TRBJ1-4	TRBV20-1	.	CSAEGEGGEKLFF	TGCAGTGCAGAGGGAGAGGGGGGTGAAAAACTGTTTTTT
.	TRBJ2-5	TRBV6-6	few	CASSSGGDSQETQYF	TGTGCCAGCAGTTCCGGGGGGGACAGTCAAGAGACCCAGTACTTC
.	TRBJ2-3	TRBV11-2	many	CASSPDKGRSADTQYF	TGTGCCAGCAGCCCCGACAAGGGACGGAGCGCAGATACGCAGTATTTT
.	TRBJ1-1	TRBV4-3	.	CASSQGVRDGEAFF	TGCGCCAGCAGCCAAGGGGTCAGAGATGGTGAAGCTTTCTTT
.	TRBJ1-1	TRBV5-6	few	CASSLGPSGTEAFF	TGCGCCAGCAGCTTGGGGCCGTCGGGCACTGAAGCTTTCTTT
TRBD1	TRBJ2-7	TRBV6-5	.	CASSSGTGGSYEQYF	TGTGCCAGCAGCTCCGGGACAGGGGGATCCTACGAGCAGTACTTC
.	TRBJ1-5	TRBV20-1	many	CSATPTGHGNQPQHF	TGCAGTGCTACACCGACAGGACACGGCAATCAGCCCCAGCATTTT
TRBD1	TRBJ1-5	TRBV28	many	CASSSPLTGGGKPQHF	TGTGCCAGCAGTTCCCCACTGACAGGGGGGGGAAAGCCCCAGCATTTT
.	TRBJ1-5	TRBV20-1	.	CSARDLPRRSNQPQHF	TGCAGTGCTAGAGATCTACCTAGGCGGAGCAATCAGCCCCAGCATTTT
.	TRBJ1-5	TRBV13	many	CASSLGKNNQPQHF	TGTGCCAGCAGCTTAGGGAAAAACAATCAGCCCCAGCATTTT
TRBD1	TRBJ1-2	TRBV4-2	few	CASSQGRSTGQGREGYTF	TGTGCCAGCAGCCAAGGGAGATCGACGGGACAGGGGCGGGAAGGCTACACCTTC
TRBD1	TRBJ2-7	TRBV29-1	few	CSASQGASSYEQYF	TGCAGCGCCTCGCAGGGGGCTAGCTCCTACGAGCAGTACTTC
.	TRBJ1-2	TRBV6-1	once	CASSSFIYGYTF	TGTGCCAGCAGTAGCTTTATCTATGGCTACACCTTC
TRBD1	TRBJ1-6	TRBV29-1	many	CSVRQGANSPLHF	TGCAGCGTTAGACAGGGGGCAAATTCACCCCTCCACTTT
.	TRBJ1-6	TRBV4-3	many	CASSQDLPGSDSPLHF	TGCGCCAGCAGCCAAGATCTTCCAGGGTCAGACTCACCCCTCCACTTT
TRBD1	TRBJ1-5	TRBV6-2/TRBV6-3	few	CASRPGQGNQPQHF	TGTGCCAGCAGACCCGGACAGGGCAATCAGCCCCAGCATTTT
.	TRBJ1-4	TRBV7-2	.	CASSLVSTTNEKLFF	TGTGCCAGCAGCTTAGTCAGCACAACTAATGAAAAACTGTTTTTT
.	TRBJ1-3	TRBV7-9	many	CASSQAGNTIYF	TGTGCCAGCAGCCAAGCTGGAAACACCATATATTTT
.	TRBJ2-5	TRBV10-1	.	CASSEYSGGRTQETQYF	TGCGCCAGCAGTGAGTATTCAGGCGGCAGAACCCAAGAGACCCAGTACTTC
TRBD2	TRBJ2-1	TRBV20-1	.	CSARDLRGEQFSYNEQFF	TGCAGTGCTAGAGATCTTCGGGGGGAACAATTCTCCTACAATGAGCAGTTCTTC
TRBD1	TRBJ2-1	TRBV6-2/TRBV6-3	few	CASSYTTTGTEGNEQFF	TGTGCCAGCAGTTACACGACTACCGGGACAGAGGGCAATGAGCAGTTCTTC
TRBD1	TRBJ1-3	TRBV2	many	CASSSRQGTVHTIYF	TGTGCCAGCAGTTCTAGACAGGGTACGGTCCACACCATATATTTT
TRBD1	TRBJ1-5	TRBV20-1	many	CSARDYGQGGNQPQHF	TGCAGTGCTAGAGATTACGGGCAGGGGGGGAATCAGCCCCAGCATTTT
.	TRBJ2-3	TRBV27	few	CASSSYDGGTDTQYF	TGTGCCAGCAGTTCGTATGATGGTGGGACAGATACGCAGTATTTT
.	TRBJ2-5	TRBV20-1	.	CSAVPPGRETQYF	TGCAGTGCAGTACCCCCAGGCCGGGAGACCCAGTACTTC
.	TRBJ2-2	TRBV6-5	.	CASSRDHNTGELFF	TGTGCCAGCAGCCGAGACCATAACACCGGGGAGCTGTTTTTT